This T cell receptor (beta chain) was captured by sequencing in a study of CD8 T cell repertoires and HIV-1 epitope variants. For the study at large: Each of Twenty-five Gag and Nef epitope peptides stimulated a separate culture. Controls included no peptide, Ebola AY9 epitope, and a CMV, EBV, flu pool. Epitopes were three Gag families plus Nef HW9 and YT9.

This CDR3 has 14 amino acids. The germline V gene encodes CDR1 KGHSH and CDR2 LQKENI. The ends were cut back, 3 bases at V and 3 bases at J, with 6 bases in the middle. Study-level results: This assay reports beta chains of antigen-expanded cells, not T cell function.

The data were produced by immunoSEQ multiplex PCR, yet TCRdb's version contains in-frame clones alone and is incomplete. This table has about 90,000 clones, just under 75% appearing once. A note on this clone: As yet, its antigen is unknown.

Sequencing used uncultured baseline CD8+ T cells from peripheral blood mononuclear cells (PBMCs). The V and J genes are TRBV18 and TRBJ2-6, with no clear D. This TCR was sampled from a male donor with HIV. Written as DNA, the CDR3 is TGTGCCAGCTCACCGGGTGGTGGGGCCAACGTCCTGACTTTC. It yields the protein CASSPGGGANVLTF.